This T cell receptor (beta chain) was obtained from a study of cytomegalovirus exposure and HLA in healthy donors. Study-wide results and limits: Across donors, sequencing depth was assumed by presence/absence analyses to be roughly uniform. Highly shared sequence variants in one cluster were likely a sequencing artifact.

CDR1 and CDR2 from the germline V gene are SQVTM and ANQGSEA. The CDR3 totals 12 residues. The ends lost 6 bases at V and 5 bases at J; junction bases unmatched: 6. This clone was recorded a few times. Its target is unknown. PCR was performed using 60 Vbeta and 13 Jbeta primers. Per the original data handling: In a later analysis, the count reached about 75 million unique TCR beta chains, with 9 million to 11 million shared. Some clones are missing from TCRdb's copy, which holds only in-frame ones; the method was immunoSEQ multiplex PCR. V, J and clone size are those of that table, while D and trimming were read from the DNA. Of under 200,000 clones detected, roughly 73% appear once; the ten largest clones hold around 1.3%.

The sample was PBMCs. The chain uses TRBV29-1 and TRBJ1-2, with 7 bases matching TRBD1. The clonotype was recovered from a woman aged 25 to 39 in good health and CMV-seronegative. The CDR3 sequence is CSVVTGDYGYTF. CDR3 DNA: TGCAGCGTCGTTACAGGGGATTATGGCTACACCTTC.